These 32 T cell receptor beta chains share one sample of origin, sequenced in a study of cytomegalovirus exposure and HLA in healthy donors. Libraries were prepared by immunoSEQ multiplex PCR; TCRdb keeps only in-frame clonotypes and omits some of them. The data show approximately 59,000 clones, around 93% seen once. The specimen was PBMCs. Receptor source: a young man in good health and CMV-seropositive.

The J gene is TRBJ2-5, the V gene TRBV6-5; D may be TRBD1 (5 bases). Trimming pared 6 bases from V and 4 bases from J, leaving 15 bases between. The CDR3 is 14 residues long. Germline CDR1 is MNHEY and CDR2 is SVGAGI. CDR3 in amino acids: CASSTRDLGETQYF. CDR3 DNA sequence: TGTGCCAGCAGCACCAGGGATTTGGGAGAGACCCAGTACTTC.

The rearrangement uses TRBV5-6 and TRBJ1-3; TRBD1 matches at 7 bases. The V gene's germline CDR1 is SGHDT and CDR2 YYEEEE. This CDR3 spans 14 amino acids. Trimming took 3 bases from V and 4 from J; bases not matched to a gene: 4. The CDR3 bases are TGTGCCAGCAGCTCGACAGGGTCCGGAAACACCATATATTTT. Amino acids: CASSSTGSGNTIYF.

This chain links TRBV13 with TRBJ2-7; TRBD1 aligns across 8 bases. CDR3 length equals 15 residues. With V trimmed by 5 bases and J by 6 bases, 12 bases remained unmatched. CDR1 PRHDT and CDR2 FYEKMQ come from the germline V gene (reference sequence). The CDR3 nucleotides are TGTGCCAGCAGCCCCGGACAGGGTTTCCTCGGCGAGCAGTACTTC. Amino acid sequence: CASSPGQGFLGEQYF.

The chain recombines TRBV10-3 with TRBJ2-7, with TRBD2 identical over 7 bases. V lost 4 bases, J lost 2 bases, and 8 bases stayed unmatched. Per germline, CDR1 ENHRY and CDR2 SYGVKD. The CDR3 is made up of 15 amino acids. Here the CDR3 DNA reads TGTGCCATCAGTGCCCCGGGAGGAGGACCCTACGAGCAGTACTTC. It codes for CAISAPGGGPYEQYF.

The J gene is TRBJ2-5, the V gene TRBV30; TRBD1 is a possible D gene (5 bases). The ends were cut back, 1 base at V and 8 bases at J, with 14 bases in the middle. The CDR3 spans 13 residues. CDR1 GTSNPN and CDR2 SVGIG come from the germline V gene (reference sequence). The chain's CDR3 is CAWSGLGLGTQYF. CDR3 DNA: TGTGCCTGGAGTGGGTTGGGGCTCGGAACCCAGTACTTC.

The V and J genes are TRBV15 and TRBJ1-2, with D hard to call. This CDR3 has 14 amino acids. In germline, CDR1 is LNHNV, CDR2 YYDKDF (reference sequence). Trimming took off 0 bases at V and 8 bases at J, with 13 bases between the two ends. CDR3 DNA sequence: TGTGCCACCAGCAGAGATATCGGGGAGGGAGGCTACACCTTC. Translating gives CATSRDIGEGGYTF.

The chain combines TRBV6-1 with TRBJ1-1; D not certain. The V end lost 7 bases, the J end lost 8 bases, and 8 bases lay between the germline ends. The CDR3 contains 10 residues. Per germline, CDR1 MNHNS and CDR2 SASEGT. The DNA of the CDR3 is TGTGCCAGCATGATACTAGAAGCTTTCTTT. This translates into CASMILEAFF.

This clone was observed a handful of times. DNA for the CDR3: TGTGCCAGCTCCAAGGGGGTCCTCTCTGGAAACACCATATATTTT. The encoded protein is CASSKGVLSGNTIYF. This chain joins TRBV25-1 and TRBJ1-3; D might be TRBD1 (6 bases). CDR1 is MGHDK and CDR2 is SYGVNS in the germline V gene. The V and J ends lost 8 bases and 0 bases respectively, with 14 bases between them. The CDR3 consists of 15 residues.

The chain recombines TRBV28 with TRBJ2-7; D gene uncertain. Trimming took off 5 bases at V and 0 bases at J, with 14 bases between the two ends. The CDR3 runs to 15 residues. Germline lookup yields CDR1 MDHEN and CDR2 SYDVKM. CDR3 sequence: CASSPPSLYSYEQYF. As DNA, the CDR3 is TGTGCCAGCAGTCCCCCCTCACTATACTCCTACGAGCAGTACTTC. Combining the CDR3 with reference TRBV28 and TRBJ2-7 gives the whole variable domain DVKVTQSSRYLVKRTGEKVFLECVQDMDHENMFWYRQDPGLGLRLIYFSYDVKMKEKGDIPEGYSVSREKKERFSLILESASTNQTSMYLCASSPPSLYSYEQYFGPGTRLTVT.

The chain combines TRBV5-8 with TRBJ2-1; 10 bases fit TRBD2. This CDR3 spans 15 amino acids. V was clipped by 4 bases and J by 7 bases; unmatched bases: 8. CDR1 is SGHTS and CDR2 is YDEGEE in the germline V gene. CDR3 coding DNA: TGTGCCAGCAGCAATCTAGCGGGAGTGGGTAATGAGCAGTTCTTC. Its protein is CASSNLAGVGNEQFF.

V gene TRBV7-6 combines with J gene TRBJ1-5; 8 bases are shared with TRBD1. The trim removed 5 bases at V and 7 bases at J, leaving 7 bases unmatched. Germline V CDR1 and CDR2: SGHVS, FNYEAQ. There are 14 residues in the CDR3. In DNA form, the CDR3 reads TGTGCCAGCAGCGCGAGGCAGGGGGCCCAGCCCCAGCATTTT. Protein: CASSARQGAQPQHF.

The J gene is TRBJ2-7, the V gene TRBV29-1; D possibly corresponds to TRBD2 (5 bases). This CDR3 is built from 15 residues. Germline CDR1 reads SQVTM; CDR2 reads ANQGSEA. The germline V and J ends were trimmed by 0 bases and 0 bases, with 12 bases remaining between them. CDR3 protein: CSVEDWSGSSYEQYF. The DNA for the CDR3 is TGCAGCGTTGAAGATTGGAGCGGTTCCTCCTACGAGCAGTACTTC.

V usage is TRBV5-4 and J usage is TRBJ2-7; 8 nucleotides align to TRBD1. V was clipped by 2 bases and J by 7 bases; unmatched bases: 8. The CDR3 extends over 14 amino acids. Germline loops: CDR1 SGHNT, CDR2 YYREEE (reference sequence). The CDR3 region has the DNA TGTGCCAGCAGCTTAACTGGACAGGGAGGTGAGCAGTACTTC. This codes for CASSLTGQGGEQYF. Full variable domain (missing parts from reference TRBV5-4 and TRBJ2-7): ETGVTQSPTHLIKTRGQQVTLRCSSQSGHNTVSWYQQALGQGPQFIFQYYREEENGRGNFPPRFSGLQFPNYSSELNVNALELDDSALYLCASSLTGQGGEQYFGPGTRLTVT.

V gene TRBV6-5 combines with J gene TRBJ2-1; 7 bases are shared with TRBD1. CDR3 size: 15 residues. V shed 2 bases, J shed 6 bases, and the junction held 7 bases outside the gene matches. Germline V gene sequence: CDR1 MNHEY, CDR2 SVGAGI. The CDR3 protein is CASSYQVGTANEQFF. Here the CDR3 DNA reads TGTGCCAGCAGTTACCAAGTCGGGACAGCCAATGAGCAGTTCTTC.

This chain links TRBV29-1 with TRBJ1-2; D may be TRBD1 (6 bases). Looked up from germline, CDR1 is SQVTM and CDR2 is ANQGSEA. The CDR3 spans 12 residues. Trimming cost V 4 bases and J 3 bases, with 9 bases left between them. For the CDR3, the DNA is TGCAGCGTTGTTGAGGGGGACTATGGCTACACCTTC. Its translation is CSVVEGDYGYTF. The full variable domain, rest sourced from reference TRBV29-1 and TRBJ1-2, is SAVISQKPSRDICQRGTSLTIQCQVDSQVTMMFWYRQQPGQSLTLIATANQGSEATYESGFVIDKFPISRPNLTFSTLTVSNMSPEDSSIYLCSVVEGDYGYTFGSGTRLTVV.

This chain links TRBV18 with TRBJ2-1; possibly TRBD2 for D (6 bases). The CDR3 spans 14 residues. The ends were cut back, 2 bases at V and 5 bases at J, with 10 bases in the middle. Germline assignment: CDR1 KGHSH and CDR2 LQKENI. The CDR3 loop is CASSPVLADNEQFF. CDR3 nucleotides: TGTGCCAGCTCACCAGTACTAGCCGACAATGAGCAGTTCTTC. The entire variable domain, with the rest obtained from reference TRBV18 and TRBJ2-1, is as follows: NAGVMQNPRHLVRRRGQEARLRCSPMKGHSHVYWYRQLPEEGLKFMVYLQKENIIDESGMPKERFSAEFPKEGPSILRIQQVVRGDSAAYFCASSPVLADNEQFFGPGTRLTVL.

The rearrangement uses TRBV29-1 and TRBJ2-7; D is possibly TRBD1 (6 bases). The CDR3 has 13 amino acids. V gave up 3 bases and J gave up 3 bases, with 12 bases separating them. CDR1 SQVTM and CDR2 ANQGSEA come from the germline V gene. DNA of the CDR3: TGCAGCGTTGACACCGGGACAAACTACGAGCAGTACTTC. This sequence encodes CSVDTGTNYEQYF.

This chain uses TRBV27 with TRBJ1-2, with D possibly matching TRBD1 (6 bases). The CDR3 runs to 15 residues. Trimming stripped 5 bases from V and 5 bases from J, with 18 bases between. Germline lookup yields CDR1 MNHEY and CDR2 SMNVEV (reference sequence). In nucleotides, the CDR3 is TGTGCCAGCAGTCCTGGATGGGGGCGAGGGTATGGCTACACCTTC. Translating gives CASSPGWGRGYGYTF.

This chain links TRBV5-4 with TRBJ2-2; the D gene is possibly TRBD1 (6 bases). V lost 4 bases, J lost 4 bases, and 17 bases lay in between. This CDR3 has 16 residues. From germline, CDR1 is SGHNT and CDR2 YYREEE (reference sequence). The DNA of the CDR3 is TGTGCCAGCAGCCAGAATACAGGGTATGTCACCGGGGAGCTGTTTTTT. Protein: CASSQNTGYVTGELFF.

The chain's CDR3 is CASSSRLTSGRAYEQFF. CDR3 DNA sequence: TGTGCCAGCAGCTCTCGCTTAACTAGCGGGAGGGCCTATGAGCAGTTCTTC. The chain couples TRBV7-8 to TRBJ2-1; 13 nucleotides match TRBD2. Germline V lookup: CDR1 SGHVS, CDR2 FQNEAQ. V trimming: 4 bases; J trimming: 8 bases; junction bases outside the gene matches: 11. CDR3 length: 17 amino acids.

The chain uses TRBV6-5 and TRBJ2-3; TRBD2 matches at 8 bases. This CDR3 spans 16 amino acids. The V gene end was trimmed by 0 bases and the J gene end by 4 bases; junction bases not matched to a gene: 6. The germline CDR1 and CDR2 sequences are MNHEY and SVGAGI. The CDR3 nucleotides read TGTGCCAGCAGTTACTCAAGACGGGGGGGCTCAGATACGCAGTATTTT. It is translated as CASSYSRRGGSDTQYF.

The chain carries TRBV6-5 and TRBJ2-7; 11 nucleotides match TRBD2. Germline assignment: CDR1 MNHEY and CDR2 SVGAGI. The CDR3 extends over 16 amino acids. The junction had 5 bases not matched to a gene; V was cut back by 0 bases and J by 4 bases. As DNA, the CDR3 is TGTGCCAGCAGTTACTCGTTTAGCGGGAGGGGGTACGAGCAGTACTTC. It yields the protein CASSYSFSGRGYEQYF.

The chain has TRBV6-1 and TRBJ1-4, with 7 positions matching TRBD1. Looked up from germline, CDR1 is MNHNS and CDR2 is SASEGT. The V segment lost 1 base and the J segment 0 bases; nucleotides outside the gene matches: 8. The CDR3 totals 18 residues. The CDR3 bases are TGTGCCAGCAGTGAAGGACAGGGTCGGAGGGCAACTAATGAAAAACTGTTTTTT. This sequence encodes CASSEGQGRRATNEKLFF.

V and J are TRBV7-2 and TRBJ2-7; 8 positions match TRBD2. Trimming removed 3 bases from V and 6 bases from J; junction bases left unmatched: 10. The CDR3 totals 15 residues. Germline CDR1 is SGHTA and CDR2 is FQGNSA. The CDR3 bases are TGTGCCAGCAGCTTGCTCGGGAGGGACCTGCTCGAGCAGTACTTC. It encodes CASSLLGRDLLEQYF.

V gene TRBV6-5 combines with J gene TRBJ1-3, with D possibly TRBD1 on 6 matching bases. Trimming shortened V by 4 bases and J by 7 bases, and 20 bases separated the two germline ends. Per germline, CDR1 MNHEY and CDR2 SVGAGI. The CDR3 runs 16 residues. The CDR3 sequence is CASSFGQGQFGNTIYF. The CDR3 bases are TGTGCCAGCAGTTTCGGTCAGGGACAATTCGGGAACACCATATATTTT.

The chain has TRBV30 and TRBJ1-1, with D unclear. Trimming took off 0 bases at V and 5 bases at J, with 13 bases between the two ends. The CDR3 is made up of 14 amino acids. The germline V gene encodes CDR1 GTSNPN and CDR2 SVGIG (reference sequence). CDR3 in DNA: TGTGCCTGGAGTGTACATAAGAGAGGGACTGAAGCTTTCTTT. This codes for CAWSVHKRGTEAFF.

V gene TRBV28 combines with J gene TRBJ2-7; TRBD2 is a possible D gene (6 bases). V lost 6 bases and J lost 0, with 18 bases in between. Germline V lookup: CDR1 MDHEN, CDR2 SYDVKM. The CDR3 loop spans 16 amino acids. The CDR3 nucleotides read TGTGCCAGCAGAGATGAAAGCGGGTCCCTCTCCTACGAGCAGTACTTC. It specifies CASRDESGSLSYEQYF.

This clone has just a few counts. The chain recombines TRBV6-1 with TRBJ2-7; maybe TRBD1 (6 bases). V lost 6 bases and J 3 bases, leaving 12 bases between the germline ends. From germline, CDR1 is MNHNS and CDR2 SASEGT. The CDR3 has 13 amino acids. The chain's CDR3 is CASSAPDSYEQYF. The CDR3 bases are TGTGCCAGCAGCGCACCGGACAGCTACGAGCAGTACTTC.

This chain's CDR3 is CTTGGGSNEQFF. CDR3 nucleotides: TGTACGACGGGAGGGGGTTCCAATGAGCAGTTCTTC. The chain links TRBV7-2 to TRBJ2-1; 8 bases match TRBD2. Germline CDR1 SGHTA, CDR2 FQGNSA. CDR3 length: 12 amino acids.

The chain combines TRBV19 with TRBJ2-1; 7 bases map to TRBD1. CDR1 is LNHDA and CDR2 is SQIVND in the germline V gene (reference sequence). Losses at the gene ends were 2 bases for V and 4 bases for J; bases not matched to a gene: 8. The CDR3 spans 16 residues. In DNA, the CDR3 is TGTGCCAGTAGTATATCCCCGGGACAGATGTACAATGAGCAGTTCTTC. This sequence encodes CASSISPGQMYNEQFF.

This sequence joins TRBV6-1 and TRBJ1-2; 7 nucleotides align to TRBD1. CDR1 and CDR2 from the germline V gene are MNHNS and SASEGT. The CDR3 covers 15 residues. J gave up 3 bases and V 3 bases, and 7 bases lay outside the gene matches. CDR3 sequence (DNA): TGTGCCAGCAGTGACGGGGGCAGGGGGTACTATGGCTACACCTTC. This translates into CASSDGGRGYYGYTF.

The chain recombines TRBV5-1 with TRBJ2-3, with D perhaps TRBD2 (5 bases). Germline CDR1 is SGHRS and CDR2 is YFSETQ. V dropped 4 bases and J dropped 0 bases, with 9 bases sitting between them. The CDR3 totals 14 residues. The CDR3 spells CASSEGASTDTQYF. CDR3 bases: TGCGCCAGCAGCGAGGGAGCGAGCACAGATACGCAGTATTTT.